What follows are 26 T cell receptor beta chains derived from one specimen sequenced in a study of cytomegalovirus exposure and HLA in healthy donors. Using immunoSEQ multiplex PCR, the repertoire was profiled, and TCRdb retains in-frame clones only, with some absent. There are about 330,000 clones in the sample; 87% occur only once, and approximately 1.1% lies in the top ten. The specimen sequenced was PBMCs. These receptors were collected from a woman aged 30 to 39 in good health and CMV-seropositive.

This chain links TRBV18 with TRBJ1-1; D is unresolved. Trimming pared 0 bases from V and 1 base from J, leaving 12 bases between. The CDR3 runs to 16 residues. Germline CDR1 and CDR2: KGHSH and LQKENI. Here the CDR3 DNA reads TGTGCCAGCTCACCACCGGTTCTGAGAGGGAACACTGAAGCTTTCTTT. Translating gives CASSPPVLRGNTEAFF.

This sequence joins TRBV29-1 and TRBJ2-7; D assignment may be TRBD1 or TRBD2 (6 bases each). CDR1 is SQVTM, CDR2 ANQGSEA, per germline. CDR3 length: 12 residues. With 7 bases removed from V and 7 bases from J, the gap between germline ends came to 17 bases. The CDR3 sequence: CSAVGAGTEQYF. As DNA, the CDR3 is TGCAGCGCCGTGGGGGCGGGGACGGAGCAGTACTTC.

V gene TRBV11-2 combines with J gene TRBJ2-1; TRBD2 might be the D (6 bases). In germline, CDR1 is SGHAT, CDR2 FQNNGV. Trimming stripped 5 bases from V and 6 bases from J, with 23 bases between. CDR3 size: 17 residues. The CDR3 spells CASSPSPAGPGRNEQFF. For the CDR3, the DNA is TGTGCCAGCAGCCCATCCCCGGCGGGACCCGGACGCAATGAGCAGTTCTTC.

The chain couples TRBV6-5 to TRBJ2-1; a possible D gene is TRBD2 (6 bases). In germline, CDR1 is MNHEY, CDR2 SVGAGI. The CDR3 spans 15 residues. Trimming removed 5 bases at V and 4 bases at J, with 15 bases between. CDR3 sequence: CASSLMTGVYNEQFF. The CDR3 DNA reads TGTGCCAGCAGTCTGATGACGGGAGTTTACAATGAGCAGTTCTTC.

V gene TRBV4-2 combines with J gene TRBJ1-5, with D possibly matching TRBD1 (6 bases). V was clipped by 0 bases and J by 7 bases, with 13 bases between them. This CDR3 contains 15 residues. In germline, CDR1 is LGHNA, CDR2 YNFKEQ. The CDR3 DNA follows: TGTGCCAGCAGCCAAGAACTACAGGGAAGGCAGCCCCAGCATTTT. It yields the protein CASSQELQGRQPQHF.

The chain combines TRBV27 with TRBJ1-2, with 12 bases matching TRBD1. CDR1 is MNHEY and CDR2 is SMNVEV in the germline V gene (reference sequence). CDR3 length: 17 amino acids. Trimming removed 4 bases from V and 1 base from J; junction bases left unmatched: 7. The CDR3 here is CASSSSGTGGFNYGYTF. The CDR3 region has the DNA TGTGCCAGCAGTTCCTCCGGGACAGGGGGCTTTAACTATGGCTACACCTTC.

This clone has a handful of counts. The rearrangement links TRBV10-3 to TRBJ2-7; D uncertain. The CDR3 length is 14 residues. Between the trimmed V and J ends, which lost 6 bases and 3 bases, there was a span of 15 bases. Looked up from germline, CDR1 is ENHRY and CDR2 is SYGVKD. DNA for the CDR3: TGTGCCATCAGCGGACGGTCGGTGGACTACGAGCAGTACTTC. This gives the protein CAISGRSVDYEQYF.

DNA of the CDR3: TGCGCCAGCAGCTCCAACGTTGGGAGCTACGAGCAGTACTTC. Amino acid sequence: CASSSNVGSYEQYF. The J gene is TRBJ2-7, the V gene TRBV5-1; possible D gene TRBD2, 5 bases. The CDR3 runs 14 residues. Germline loops: CDR1 SGHRS, CDR2 YFSETQ. The V end lost 3 bases, the J end lost 3 bases, and 13 bases lay between the germline ends.

The rearrangement links TRBV14 to TRBJ2-7, with D perhaps matching TRBD2 (6 bases). The CDR3 runs 15 residues. In germline, CDR1 is SGHDN, CDR2 FVKESK. The V and J ends lost 2 bases and 4 bases respectively, with 15 bases between them. This CDR3 reads CASSQLISGLYEQYF. CDR3 DNA sequence: TGTGCCAGCAGCCAATTGATTTCCGGACTATACGAGCAGTACTTC.

The chain uses TRBV7-9 and TRBJ2-7; D may be TRBD2 (5 bases). CDR3 length: 16 amino acids. Trimming removed 2 bases from V and 4 bases from J, with 18 bases in between. Germline V lookup: CDR1 SEHNR, CDR2 FQNEAQ (reference sequence). This CDR3 is CASSLPMGREGYEQYF. CDR3 nucleotides: TGTGCCAGCAGCTTACCCATGGGGAGAGAAGGTTACGAGCAGTACTTC. Variable domain in full (rest from reference TRBV7-9 and TRBJ2-7): DTGVSQNPRHKITKRGQNVTFRCDPISEHNRLYWYRQTLGQGPEFLTYFQNEAQLEKSRLLSDRFSAERPKGSFSTLEIQRTEQGDSAMYLCASSLPMGREGYEQYFGPGTRLTVT.

This chain links TRBV5-6 with TRBJ2-7; 11 positions match TRBD1. Germline trimming cut 4 bases from V and 4 bases from J; bases unmatched to any gene: 7. The CDR3 totals 15 residues. The germline gives CDR1 SGHDT, CDR2 YYEEEE. The CDR3 DNA reads as TGTGCCAGCAGCCCGGTCGGACAGGGGGCTTACGAGCAGTACTTC. Its protein is CASSPVGQGAYEQYF.

The chain combines TRBV6-6 with TRBJ2-3; D is undetermined. The CDR3 loop spans 14 amino acids. CDR1 is MNHNY and CDR2 is SVGAGI in the germline V gene (reference sequence). V was clipped by 0 bases and J by 3 bases, with 7 bases between them. The CDR3 protein is CASSYSLLTDTQYF. The CDR3 DNA sequence: TGTGCCAGCAGTTACTCGCTATTAACAGATACGCAGTATTTT.

The rearrangement joins TRBV5-1 to TRBJ2-7, with 7 bases that match TRBD2. The CDR3 consists of 15 residues. CDR1 and CDR2 (germline): SGHRS, YFSETQ. V gave up 0 bases and J gave up 2 bases; unmatched junction bases: 5. The CDR3 sequence is CASSLDGGTPYEQYF. The CDR3 DNA follows: TGCGCCAGCAGCTTGGACGGGGGGACCCCCTACGAGCAGTACTTC.

The chain joins TRBV5-6 to TRBJ1-5, with 10 bases lining up with TRBD1. The V segment lost 4 bases and the J segment 0 bases; nucleotides outside the gene matches: 10. The CDR3 sequence is 18 residues long. Germline CDR1 is SGHDT and CDR2 is YYEEEE. Written as DNA, the CDR3 is TGTGCCAGCAGCAGTCGGGACAGGGGCCTGAATAGCAATCAGCCCCAGCATTTT. This translates into CASSSRDRGLNSNQPQHF.

The V and J genes are TRBV6-5 and TRBJ2-5; TRBD2 aligns across 8 bases. There are 15 residues in the CDR3. V gave up 2 bases and J gave up 2 bases; unmatched junction bases: 4. Per the germline V gene, CDR1 is MNHEY and CDR2 is SVGAGI. This chain's CDR3 is CASSYDSGAQETQYF. The CDR3 DNA sequence: TGTGCCAGCAGTTACGATAGCGGGGCACAAGAGACCCAGTACTTC.

This chain uses TRBV7-3 with TRBJ2-1; D might be TRBD2 (6 bases). This CDR3 is built from 14 residues. CDR1 is SGHTA and CDR2 is FQGTGA in the germline V gene. Between the trimmed V and J ends, which lost 4 bases and 7 bases, there was a span of 14 bases. The CDR3 DNA follows: TGTGCCAGCAGCTCTCTTGGGGGGTCTAATGAGCAGTTCTTC. It codes for CASSSLGGSNEQFF. Complete variable domain (other parts from reference TRBV7-3 and TRBJ2-1): GAGVSQTPSNKVTEKGKYVELRCDPISGHTALYWYRQSLGQGPEFLIYFQGTGAADDSGLPNDRFFAVRPEGSVSTLKIQRTERGDSAVYLCASSSLGGSNEQFFGPGTRLTVL.

The genes are TRBV5-1 and TRBJ2-1; TRBD2 matches at 14 bases. CDR1 and CDR2 (germline): SGHRS, YFSETQ. The CDR3 sequence is 18 residues long. V lost 3 bases to trimming and J lost 1 base; unmatched junction nucleotides: 6. In nucleotides, the CDR3 is TGCGCCAGCAGCTATACGGGACTAGCGGGAGCGTCCTACAATGAGCAGTTCTTC. This translates into CASSYTGLAGASYNEQFF.

The chain is built from TRBV30 and TRBJ2-1, with 10 bases fitting TRBD2. The germline V gene has CDR1 GTSNPN and CDR2 SVGIG (reference sequence). The CDR3 loop spans 17 amino acids. J gave up 4 bases and V 1 base, and 10 bases lay outside the gene matches. The CDR3 nucleotides read TGTGCCTGGAGTGCAACACGGACTAGCGGAACATACAATGAGCAGTTCTTC. Its protein product is CAWSATRTSGTYNEQFF.

The rearrangement joins TRBV25-1 to TRBJ2-2; 8 bases are shared with TRBD1. Losses at the gene ends were 4 bases for V and 7 bases for J; bases not matched to a gene: 11. The germline CDR1 and CDR2 sequences are MGHDK and SYGVNS. The CDR3 length is 16 residues. In DNA form, the CDR3 reads TGTGCCAGCAGTGGGCCCGGGACAGGCGTGGGCGGGGAGCTGTTTTTT. Translated, it gives CASSGPGTGVGGELFF.

The J gene is TRBJ2-7, the V gene TRBV2, with D maybe TRBD2 (5 bases). V lost 6 bases and J lost 3, with 9 bases in between. CDR1 SNHLY and CDR2 FYNNEI come from the germline V gene. CDR3 length: 12 amino acids. This chain's CDR3 is CASSGLVYEQYF. DNA for the CDR3: TGTGCCAGCAGCGGACTGGTCTACGAGCAGTACTTC.

This clone was seen once. The V gene is TRBV6-4, the J gene TRBJ2-3; 9 nucleotides line up with TRBD1. The ends lost 0 bases at V and 4 bases at J; junction bases unmatched: 8. This CDR3 region has 17 residues. Germline V gene sequence: CDR1 MRHNA, CDR2 SNTAGT. The chain's CDR3 is CASSDSGDRVAPDTQYF. The CDR3 DNA is TGTGCCAGCAGTGACTCGGGGGACAGGGTTGCGCCAGATACGCAGTATTTT.

The J gene is TRBJ2-7, the V gene TRBV2; tentatively, D is TRBD2 (5 bases). Germline CDR1 is SNHLY and CDR2 is FYNNEI. V lost 3 bases to trimming and J lost 2 bases, with 11 bases between them. The CDR3 is 14 residues long. CDR3 sequence reads: CASSEEGRAYEQYF. CDR3 in DNA: TGTGCCAGCAGTGAGGAAGGGCGGGCCTACGAGCAGTACTTC.

This clone has a handful of counts. J is TRBJ1-5 and V is TRBV7-2; 8 nucleotides agree with TRBD1. Germline V gives CDR1 SGHTA, CDR2 FQGNSA. CDR3 length equals 13 residues. V lost 4 bases, J lost 5 bases, and 1 base stayed unmatched. As DNA, the CDR3 is TGTGCCAGCAGCTACAGGGGGGATCAGCCCCAGCATTTT. The encoded protein is CASSYRGDQPQHF.

The chain recombines TRBV2 with TRBJ2-7, with D possibly being TRBD2 (6 bases). The germline CDR1 and CDR2 sequences are SNHLY and FYNNEI. The V gene lost 8 bases and the J gene lost 7 bases, with 18 bases spanning the gap. The CDR3 sequence is 13 residues long. CDR3 protein: CASLVGLRGEQYF. DNA for the CDR3: TGTGCCAGCCTGGTGGGACTTAGAGGGGAGCAGTACTTC.

V and J are TRBV5-1 and TRBJ1-1, with unresolved D. Between the trimmed V and J ends, which lost 0 bases and 4 bases, there was a span of 10 bases. The CDR3 has 14 residues. Germline V CDR1 and CDR2: SGHRS, YFSETQ. CDR3 nucleotides: TGCGCCAGCAGCTTGGGCAATTTGAGCACTGAAGCTTTCTTT. Its protein product is CASSLGNLSTEAFF. The entire variable domain, with the rest obtained from reference TRBV5-1 and TRBJ1-1, is as follows: KAGVTQTPRYLIKTRGQQVTLSCSPISGHRSVSWYQQTPGQGLQFLFEYFSETQRNKGNFPGRFSGRQFSNSRSEMNVSTLELGDSALYLCASSLGNLSTEAFFGQGTRLTVV.

The chain employs TRBV7-2 and TRBJ2-5, with 11 bases aligning to TRBD2. Germline values: CDR1 SGHTA, CDR2 FQGNSA. V gave up 5 bases and J gave up 1 base; unmatched junction bases: 9. The CDR3 extends over 17 amino acids. CDR3 loop: CASSPRASGGPQETQYF. The CDR3 DNA reads TGTGCCAGCAGCCCCCGGGCTAGCGGGGGGCCCCAAGAGACCCAGTACTTC.